This T cell receptor beta chain originates from a study of blood T cell repertoires in COVID-19. Across the study: Nucleic acid was either cDNA or gDNA, and it came from T cells, B-cell-depleted T cells, or PBMCs.

Repertoires were generated with immunoSEQ multiplex PCR, while TCRdb's copy carries only in-frame clones and drops some. The sample includes around 270,000 clones, about 87% of them seen just once. The TCR sequence derives from a woman in her sixties with COVID-19, enrolled during active disease. The material sequenced was peripheral blood.

The CDR3 region has the DNA TGTGCCAGCAGCTTGGTATTTTTTTTGGGACAGGGATTAGCCGACTACGAGCAGTACTTC. Translation: CASSLVFFLGQGLADYEQYF. The chain employs TRBV5-8 and TRBJ2-7; 9 positions agree with TRBD1. V lost 0 bases to trimming and J lost 3 bases; unmatched junction nucleotides: 19. The length of the CDR3 is 20 residues. Germline CDR1 SGHTS, CDR2 YDEGEE. Full variable domain (remainder filled in from reference TRBV5-8 and TRBJ2-7): EAGVTQSPTHLIKTRGQQATLRCSPISGHTSVYWYQQALGLGLQFLLWYDEGEERNRGNFPPRFSGRQFPNYSSELNVNALELEDSALYLCASSLVFFLGQGLADYEQYFGPGTRLTVT.